The 22 T cell receptor beta chains presented below share a single source sample, sequenced in a study of OX40 agonist ivuxolimab in advanced cancers. Profiling relied on immunoSEQ multiplex PCR, and the TCRdb table lists in-frame clones only, not all of them. Among about 40,000 clones, approximately 80% were seen once, and the ten largest hold less than 25%. The sequences come from CD4+ or CD8+ T cells sorted from blood, collected in a trial of the OX40 agonist ivuxolimab. The receptor source for this set is an adult with an advanced solid tumor such as melanoma, head and neck, liver or kidney cancer.

This clone was counted between two and nine times. The chain employs TRBV28 and TRBJ2-7; 8 nucleotides align to TRBD1. The J segment lost 2 bases and the V segment lost 2 bases, leaving 8 bases of the junction unmatched. The CDR3 totals 16 residues. Per germline, CDR1 MDHEN and CDR2 SYDVKM. The CDR3 protein is CASSLRRQGRPYEQYF. The CDR3 DNA follows: TGTGCCAGCAGTTTAAGACGACAGGGGCGCCCCTACGAGCAGTACTTC. Drawing the rest from reference TRBV28 and TRBJ2-7, the complete variable domain is DVKVTQSSRYLVKRTGEKVFLECVQDMDHENMFWYRQDPGLGLRLIYFSYDVKMKEKGDIPEGYSVSREKKERFSLILESASTNQTSMYLCASSLRRQGRPYEQYFGPGTRLTVT.

The V call is TRBV6-1, the J call TRBJ2-7; no clear D gene. The germline CDR1 and CDR2 sequences are MNHNS and SASEGT. V dropped 1 base and J dropped 4 bases, with 5 bases sitting between them. The CDR3 spans 12 residues. This CDR3 reads CASSEGIYEQYF. CDR3 sequence (DNA): TGTGCCAGCAGTGAAGGAATTTACGAGCAGTACTTC.

The chain uses TRBV19 and TRBJ2-7; weak D call: TRBD1 (6 bases). Germline V gene lookup returns CDR1 LNHDA and CDR2 SQIVND (reference sequence). V was shortened by 6 bases and J by 3 bases, with 12 bases between the two germline ends. The CDR3 contains 13 residues. CDR3 loop: CASSWGTLYEQYF. The CDR3 DNA reads TGTGCCAGTAGCTGGGGGACACTCTACGAGCAGTACTTC.

The gene calls are TRBV27 and TRBJ1-6, with TRBD1 as a possible D gene (5 bases). Germline V CDR1 and CDR2: MNHEY, SMNVEV (reference sequence). The V and J ends lost 4 bases and 0 bases respectively, with 10 bases between them. The CDR3 spans 16 residues. The CDR3 sequence is CASSSPGSSYNSPLHF. The CDR3 region has the DNA TGTGCCAGCAGTTCACCAGGGAGCTCCTATAATTCACCCCTCCACTTT.

A single count supports this clone. The chain carries TRBV27 and TRBJ1-1; D may be TRBD1 (5 bases). Germline loops: CDR1 MNHEY, CDR2 SMNVEV (reference sequence). Trimming removed 2 bases at V and 6 bases at J, with 10 bases between. This CDR3 comprises 13 residues. In DNA form, the CDR3 reads TGTGCCAGCAGTTTAGGGGCAGGGCCTGAAGCTTTCTTT. Translation: CASSLGAGPEAFF.

This clone came up a few times. The chain couples TRBV6-6 to TRBJ2-1; weak D call: TRBD2 (5 bases). This CDR3 has 13 amino acids. The germline V gene encodes CDR1 MNHNY and CDR2 SVGAGI (reference sequence). V dropped 2 bases and J dropped 5 bases, with 7 bases sitting between them. This CDR3 reads CASSYPGDNEQFF. CDR3 coding DNA: TGTGCCAGCAGTTACCCCGGGGACAATGAGCAGTTCTTC.

J is TRBJ2-3 and V is TRBV7-9, with 10 bases lining up with TRBD1. Germline CDR1 reads SEHNR; CDR2 reads FQNEAQ (reference sequence). The CDR3 totals 19 residues. V lost 3 bases and J lost 1; bases outside the gene matches: 13. CDR3 DNA sequence: TGTGCCAGCAGCTTCGAACCGGGACAGGGGCCTCCTCGCACAGATACGCAGTATTTT. Protein product: CASSFEPGQGPPRTDTQYF.

The chain carries TRBV5-6 and TRBJ2-1, with D unresolved. Trimming left V 2 bases short and J 7 bases short, with 4 bases between. CDR3 length equals 11 residues. Looked up from germline, CDR1 is SGHDT and CDR2 is YYEEEE. CDR3 sequence (DNA): TGTGCCAGCAGCTTTGCTAATGAGCAGTTCTTC. Its protein product is CASSFANEQFF.

This rearrangement joins TRBV11-1 to TRBJ1-5; D is unclear. V was pared by 4 bases and J by 5 bases, with 9 bases between. The CDR3 covers 13 residues. Germline-derived CDR1 and CDR2 are SGHAT and FQDESV (reference sequence). CDR3 in amino acids: CASSSQDDQPQHF. The CDR3 coding sequence is TGTGCCAGCAGCTCGCAGGACGATCAGCCCCAGCATTTT. The variable domain in full, completed from reference TRBV11-1 and TRBJ1-5, reads EAEVAQSPRYKITEKSQAVAFWCDPISGHATLYWYRQILGQGPELLVQFQDESVVDDSQLPKDRFSAERLKGVDSTLKIQPAELGDSAMYLCASSSQDDQPQHFGDGTRLSIL.

This sequence joins TRBV15 and TRBJ2-2; no firm D call. The CDR3 extends over 13 amino acids. Germline V gene sequence: CDR1 LNHNV, CDR2 YYDKDF (reference sequence). V lost 1 base and J lost 4, with 4 bases in between. CDR3 sequence reads: CATSRARTGELFF. DNA of the CDR3: TGTGCCACCAGCAGAGCCCGCACCGGGGAGCTGTTTTTT.

The V gene is TRBV18, the J gene TRBJ2-3; possibly TRBD1 or TRBD2 for D (5 bases each). Trimming shortened V by 0 bases and J by 3 bases, and 16 bases separated the two germline ends. The CDR3 length is 17 residues. Germline CDR1 and CDR2: KGHSH and LQKENI. CDR3 sequence (DNA): TGTGCCAGCTCACCACCGGGGCAGATTCCGGGGACAGATACGCAGTATTTT. This codes for CASSPPGQIPGTDTQYF.

CDR3 in DNA: TGTGCCATCAGAACCGACAGGGGTTCCTACGAGCAGTACTTC. Its protein is CAIRTDRGSYEQYF. The chain is built from TRBV10-3 and TRBJ2-7; 8 nucleotides match TRBD1. V lost 6 bases and J lost 1; bases outside the gene matches: 5. CDR3 length equals 14 residues. The V gene's germline CDR1 is ENHRY and CDR2 SYGVKD.

The chain carries TRBV15 and TRBJ2-1; 9 bases match TRBD1. After removal of 0 bases from V and 3 bases from J, the junction contained 18 bases not matched to a gene. The CDR3 sequence is 21 residues long. Germline CDR1 LNHNV, CDR2 YYDKDF (reference sequence). CDR3 amino acids: CATSRDGDRDHPADNYNEQFF. The DNA of the CDR3 is TGTGCCACCAGCAGAGATGGGGACAGGGATCATCCAGCGGATAACTACAATGAGCAGTTCTTC.

The genes are TRBV7-8 and TRBJ2-7, with D perhaps being TRBD1 or TRBD2 (5 bases each). V was trimmed by 5 bases and J by 7 bases, leaving 9 bases between them. The length of the CDR3 is 11 residues. CDR1 and CDR2 from the germline V gene are SGHVS and FQNEAQ. This CDR3 is CASSLGTEQYF. As DNA, the CDR3 is TGTGCCAGCAGCCTTGGGACGGAGCAGTACTTC.

The rearrangement links TRBV29-1 to TRBJ2-7; no clear D gene. The CDR3 contains 11 residues. V was shortened by 4 bases and J by 3 bases, with 7 bases between the two germline ends. Germline lookup yields CDR1 SQVTM and CDR2 ANQGSEA. CDR3 in DNA: TGCAGCGTTGGGGATTTCTACGAGCAGTACTTC. Translation gives CSVGDFYEQYF.

CDR3 nucleotides: TGTGCCAGCAGTTTTAGCGGCCCTAGCACAGATACGCAGTATTTT. It is translated as CASSFSGPSTDTQYF. The V and J genes are TRBV6-1 and TRBJ2-3, with D possibly matching TRBD2 (6 bases). Germline assignment: CDR1 MNHNS and CDR2 SASEGT. The CDR3 is 15 amino acids. V was shortened by 5 bases and J by 0 bases, with 12 bases between the two germline ends.

V and J are TRBV11-2 and TRBJ2-2; 7 positions match TRBD1. The length of the CDR3 is 16 residues. The germline V gene has CDR1 SGHAT and CDR2 FQNNGV. With 3 bases clipped from V and 1 base from J, the junction kept 5 bases outside the gene matches. CDR3 DNA: TGTGCCAGCAGCTTTCCGGGACAGATGAACACCGGGGAGCTGTTTTTT. This translates into CASSFPGQMNTGELFF.

The chain uses TRBV6-1 and TRBJ1-5; D is unclear. The germline CDR1 and CDR2 sequences are MNHNS and SASEGT. V lost 2 bases and J lost 6, with 11 bases in between. This CDR3 has 14 residues. The CDR3 nucleotides read TGTGCCAGCAGTGAACTGAGGGTAGGTCAGCCCCAGCATTTT. This codes for CASSELRVGQPQHF.

A few counts support this clone. Distinct nucleotide sequences in the sample also encode this CDR3. The chain employs TRBV30 and TRBJ1-3; D remains unclear. The CDR3 is 13 amino acids. Trimming took 3 bases from V and 3 from J, leaving 9 bases between them. Per germline, CDR1 GTSNPN and CDR2 SVGIG (reference sequence). Written as DNA, the CDR3 is TGTGCCTGGAGCGTGGGGTTTGGAAACACCATATATTTT. Protein sequence: CAWSVGFGNTIYF.

This chain connects TRBV9 to TRBJ2-1, with 7 bases that match TRBD2. The CDR3 extends over 16 amino acids. Germline V gene sequence: CDR1 SGDLS, CDR2 YYNGEE. The V gene end was trimmed by 4 bases and the J gene end by 2 bases; junction bases not matched to a gene: 9. The CDR3 nucleotides read TGTGCCAGCAGCACGAGGGGCGGGGGAACCTACAATGAGCAGTTCTTC. Translated, it gives CASSTRGGGTYNEQFF.

This chain uses TRBV5-4 with TRBJ1-5; D unclear. The CDR3 runs to 15 residues. Trimming stripped 4 bases from V and 8 bases from J, with 19 bases between. From germline, CDR1 is SGHNT and CDR2 YYREEE (reference sequence). CDR3 loop: CASSQLPGREKPQHF. CDR3 sequence (DNA): TGTGCCAGCAGCCAGCTTCCCGGGAGGGAGAAGCCCCAGCATTTT. Based on the CDR3 plus reference TRBV5-4 and TRBJ1-5, the full variable domain is ETGVTQSPTHLIKTRGQQVTLRCSSQSGHNTVSWYQQALGQGPQFIFQYYREEENGRGNFPPRFSGLQFPNYSSELNVNALELDDSALYLCASSQLPGREKPQHFGDGTRLSIL.

This rearrangement joins TRBV2 to TRBJ2-5, with D possibly being TRBD1 or TRBD2 (5 bases each). The CDR3 is made up of 14 amino acids. Germline CDR1 SNHLY, CDR2 FYNNEI. V shed 8 bases and J shed 2 bases, with 15 bases lying between them. The CDR3 bases are TGTGCCAGCTCGAACGGGGCGAGACAAGAGACCCAGTACTTC. Its translation is CASSNGARQETQYF.